The present entry profiles one T cell receptor (beta chain) with its context. Its antigen is not identified. This entry comes from a study of graft-versus-host responses after intestinal transplantation. Background on the study: As for transplant type, recipients had multivisceral, liver-intestinal, or isolated intestinal grafts.

Study observations and caveats: Researchers found peak circulating GvH clone levels linked to early post-transplant HvG declines. Clonal ratios of graft-versus-host to host-versus-graft in allografts were high for patients exhibiting graft-donor T cell macrochimerism.

Losses at the gene ends were 3 bases for V and 1 base for J; bases not matched to a gene: 11. The germline V gene encodes CDR1 SGHRS and CDR2 YFSETQ. The CDR3 sequence is 20 residues long. Some clones are missing from TCRdb's copy, which holds only in-frame ones; the method was immunoSEQ multiplex PCR. Found here are 60,000 to 75,000 clones, about 90% of them singletons; the top ten hold approximately 2.7%. Source: unstimulated CD8+ T cells sorted from spleen or lymph node cells, taken before intestinal transplant. The receptor was derived from a human donor who received an intestinal transplant. The genes are TRBV5-1 and TRBJ2-3; 16 nucleotides line up with TRBD2. CDR3 sequence: CASSSPGLAGGPLRTDTQYF. In DNA, the CDR3 is TGCGCCAGCAGCTCCCCGGGACTAGCGGGGGGGCCCTTACGCACAGATACGCAGTATTTT.